The following is a T cell receptor beta chain sequence with its context. Its antigen is still unknown. The table came from immunoSEQ multiplex PCR; TCRdb's copy has only in-frame clones and leaves some out. This table holds 130,000 to 150,000 clones, approximately 89% found once. These data originate in a study of T cell responses to AZD1222 COVID-19 vaccine. The study, taken as a whole, reports: Nearly half of spike-specific TCRs reportedly target variant regions that are unmutated in the B.1.351 and B.1.1.7 variants.

Sequenced material: peripheral blood, taken on day 0 of AZD1222 vaccination. The sequence came from an adult in good health.

In nucleotides, the CDR3 is TGTGCCAGCAGTAGAGAGATGGCGAACACCGGGGAGCTGTTTTTT. Amino acids: CASSREMANTGELFF. J is TRBJ2-2 and V is TRBV6-5; unclear D gene. The CDR3 has 15 residues. Germline V gene lookup returns CDR1 MNHEY and CDR2 SVGAGI. V dropped 5 bases and J dropped 0 bases, with 10 bases sitting between them.